Each of the 17 T cell receptor beta chains below was sequenced from the same sample in a study of blood T cell repertoires in COVID-19. TCRdb's table, derived via immunoSEQ multiplex PCR, lists solely in-frame clones and lacks some. The table includes about 93,000 clones, roughly 90% detected once. Sequenced: peripheral blood. These receptor sequences come from a human donor with active COVID-19. The donor label of this sample is uncertain.

The chain carries TRBV2 and TRBJ1-5, with D possibly TRBD1 on 6 matching bases. This CDR3 contains 12 residues. V dropped 8 bases and J dropped 5 bases, with 10 bases sitting between them. Germline CDR1 is SNHLY and CDR2 is FYNNEI. The CDR3 sequence: CASASGDQPQHF. The CDR3 DNA sequence: TGTGCCAGCGCTTCAGGGGATCAGCCCCAGCATTTT.

V and J are TRBV6-2 or TRBV6-3 and TRBJ2-2, with D possibly TRBD1 on 7 matching bases. Germline loops: CDR1 MNHEY, CDR2 SVGEGT. This CDR3 has 15 amino acids. Trimming stripped 2 bases from V and 4 bases from J, with 11 bases between. CDR3: CASSYGRGVTGELFF. CDR3 DNA sequence: TGTGCCAGCAGTTACGGCAGGGGGGTCACCGGGGAGCTGTTTTTT.

The V and J genes are TRBV7-2 and TRBJ1-2; 8 positions match TRBD1. Germline V lookup: CDR1 SGHTA, CDR2 FQGNSA. Trimming took 1 base from V and 2 from J; bases not matched to a gene: 15. The CDR3 is 19 amino acids. Here the CDR3 reads CASSLGRRTVRQGNYGYTF. The CDR3 coding sequence is TGTGCCAGCAGCTTAGGCCGTCGTACTGTGAGACAGGGGAACTATGGCTACACCTTC.

The chain joins TRBV18 to TRBJ2-1; D not resolved. The V gene's germline CDR1 is KGHSH and CDR2 LQKENI. The V gene lost 2 bases and the J gene lost 0 bases, with 8 bases spanning the gap. The CDR3 consists of 15 residues. The CDR3 DNA follows: TGTGCCAGCTCACCAGGAGCCTACTCCTACAATGAGCAGTTCTTC. Its protein product is CASSPGAYSYNEQFF.

V usage is TRBV28 and J usage is TRBJ2-1; perhaps TRBD1 as D (6 bases). CDR3 length: 15 amino acids. V shed 6 bases and J shed 4 bases, with 16 bases lying between them. Germline V gene sequence: CDR1 MDHEN, CDR2 SYDVKM. The CDR3 sequence: CASSILNRDYNEQFF. CDR3 DNA: TGTGCCAGCAGCATCCTCAACAGGGATTACAATGAGCAGTTCTTC.

This clone was counted a single time. The chain recombines TRBV6-5 with TRBJ2-3; 7 bases fit TRBD1. The CDR3 sequence is 16 residues long. CDR1 and CDR2 (germline): MNHEY, SVGAGI. V shed 2 bases and J 0 bases; nucleotides not matched to a gene: 5. The CDR3 reads CASSYLRQGSTDTQYF. The DNA for the CDR3 is TGTGCCAGCAGTTACCTCCGACAGGGAAGCACAGATACGCAGTATTTT.

This clone was detected a few times. The rearrangement joins TRBV7-9 to TRBJ1-2, with a possible D match to TRBD1 (5 bases). The CDR3 is 12 residues long. Between the trimmed V and J ends, which lost 5 bases and 5 bases, there was a span of 9 bases. CDR1 and CDR2 (germline): SEHNR, FQNEAQ (reference sequence). The CDR3 reads CASSPTEYGYTF. As DNA, the CDR3 is TGTGCCAGCAGCCCGACAGAGTATGGCTACACCTTC.

This clone was seen once. The gene calls are TRBV12-3 or TRBV12-4 and TRBJ1-2; 8 bases line up with TRBD1. The CDR3 length is 13 residues. The ends lost 6 bases at V and 3 bases at J; junction bases unmatched: 3. DNA of the CDR3: TGTGCCAGCAGGTCGGACAGGGACTATGGCTACACCTTC. Translated: CASRSDRDYGYTF.

The chain recombines TRBV18 with TRBJ1-5, with TRBD1 matching 7 bases. Germline V gene lookup returns CDR1 KGHSH and CDR2 LQKENI. The V segment lost 1 base and the J segment 3 bases; nucleotides outside the gene matches: 3. This CDR3 has 15 amino acids. The DNA of the CDR3 is TGTGCCAGCTCACCACTCGACAGGGCCAATCAGCCCCAGCATTTT. Its protein product is CASSPLDRANQPQHF. Drawing the rest from reference TRBV18 and TRBJ1-5, the complete variable domain is NAGVMQNPRHLVRRRGQEARLRCSPMKGHSHVYWYRQLPEEGLKFMVYLQKENIIDESGMPKERFSAEFPKEGPSILRIQQVVRGDSAAYFCASSPLDRANQPQHFGDGTRLSIL.

The genes are TRBV19 and TRBJ1-1; D is ambiguous. This CDR3 contains 11 residues. V shed 7 bases and J shed 1 base, with 4 bases lying between them. Per the germline V gene, CDR1 is LNHDA and CDR2 is SQIVND (reference sequence). As DNA, the CDR3 is TGTGCCAGTAAGCGGAACACTGAAGCTTTCTTT. This gives the protein CASKRNTEAFF.

The chain combines TRBV6-5 with TRBJ2-5; 7 bases are shared with TRBD2. CDR3 length: 15 amino acids. V lost 2 bases to trimming and J lost 4 bases; unmatched junction nucleotides: 7. Germline V gene data show CDR1 as MNHEY and CDR2 as SVGAGI. The CDR3 sequence is CASSYGAGGRETQYF. The CDR3 DNA reads TGTGCCAGCAGTTACGGGGCCGGGGGGAGAGAGACCCAGTACTTC.

The chain uses TRBV5-6 and TRBJ2-3, with D perhaps TRBD1 (6 bases). Between the trimmed V and J ends, which lost 0 bases and 5 bases, there was a span of 10 bases. This CDR3 is 14 amino acids long. Germline V gives CDR1 SGHDT, CDR2 YYEEEE. The DNA for the CDR3 is TGTGCCAGCAGCTTGGTTCAGGGGAAAGATACGCAGTATTTT. This translates into CASSLVQGKDTQYF.

This sequence joins TRBV5-1 and TRBJ2-7; TRBD2 matches at 8 bases. The CDR3 has 15 residues. CDR1 and CDR2 (germline): SGHRS, YFSETQ. Losses at the gene ends were 2 bases for V and 3 bases for J; bases not matched to a gene: 7. For the CDR3, the DNA is TGCGCCAGCAGCTTAGGGCTAGCGGGCTACTACGAGCAGTACTTC. This sequence encodes CASSLGLAGYYEQYF. The entire variable domain, with the rest obtained from reference TRBV5-1 and TRBJ2-7, is as follows: KAGVTQTPRYLIKTRGQQVTLSCSPISGHRSVSWYQQTPGQGLQFLFEYFSETQRNKGNFPGRFSGRQFSNSRSEMNVSTLELGDSALYLCASSLGLAGYYEQYFGPGTRLTVT.

CDR3 protein: CASSIGTSGGAVVRETQYF. CDR3 DNA sequence: TGTGCCAGTAGTATTGGGACTAGCGGGGGGGCCGTAGTGCGGGAGACCCAGTACTTC. The chain couples TRBV19 to TRBJ2-5; 16 bases fit TRBD2. V was clipped by 3 bases and J by 5 bases; unmatched bases: 12. Germline CDR1 LNHDA, CDR2 SQIVND (reference sequence). The CDR3 extends over 19 amino acids.

The V gene is TRBV7-6, the J gene TRBJ2-3; D is possibly TRBD1 (6 bases). Trimming removed 1 base from V and 3 bases from J, with 17 bases in between. This CDR3 comprises 17 residues. Germline CDR1 reads SGHVS; CDR2 reads FNYEAQ. In DNA, the CDR3 is TGTGCCAGCAGCTTAGTTGGAAGAGGACAGATTACAGATACGCAGTATTTT. Its protein is CASSLVGRGQITDTQYF.

The V call is TRBV2, the J call TRBJ2-1, with D uncertain. Germline V lookup: CDR1 SNHLY, CDR2 FYNNEI. V lost 3 bases, J lost 7 bases, and 10 bases lay in between. CDR3 length equals 13 residues. The DNA of the CDR3 is TGTGCCAGCAGTGAGGTACTGGAGAATGAGCAGTTCTTC. This sequence encodes CASSEVLENEQFF.

The chain is built from TRBV7-9 and TRBJ2-3; 9 bases agree with TRBD2. Losses at the gene ends were 2 bases for V and 2 bases for J; bases not matched to a gene: 11. Germline V CDR1 and CDR2: SEHNR, FQNEAQ (reference sequence). The CDR3 has 18 residues. This CDR3 is CASSLSLSSGGTTDTQYF. The CDR3 coding sequence is TGTGCCAGCAGCTTATCATTGAGTAGCGGGGGCACCACAGATACGCAGTATTTT.